Listed below are T cell receptor beta chains from one sample, sequenced in a study of blood T cell repertoires in COVID-19. Using immunoSEQ multiplex PCR, the repertoire was profiled, and TCRdb retains in-frame clones only, with some absent. The sample contains approximately 100,000 clones, under 90% of which appear only once. Specimen: peripheral blood. These receptor sequences come from an older woman with acute or convalescent COVID-19. Each CDR3 is given without its conserved first and last residue.

v_call: TRBV5-1
j_call: TRBJ1-6
cdr3_aa: ASSLVYSPLSPLH

v_call: TRBV6-5
j_call: TRBJ1-1
cdr3_aa: ASSYRQGGEAF

v_call: TRBV13
j_call: TRBJ2-7
cdr3_aa: ASSLAGYVGGVSEQY

v_call: TRBV9
j_call: TRBJ1-5
cdr3_aa: ASSVDPVCALSQPQH

v_call: TRBV4-1
j_call: TRBJ2-7
cdr3_aa: ASSQDSSGKTVEQY

v_call: TRBV18
j_call: TRBJ2-1
cdr3_aa: ASSPPIRGDYNEQF

v_call: TRBV7-9
j_call: TRBJ1-5
cdr3_aa: ASGGRNTNQPQH

v_call: TRBV5-1
j_call: TRBJ2-7
cdr3_aa: ASTLDGRGWENEQY

v_call: TRBV5-5
j_call: TRBJ1-5
cdr3_aa: ASSLGRISNQPQH

v_call: TRBV5-1
j_call: TRBJ1-1
cdr3_aa: ASNTGGGSVEAF

v_call: TRBV6-1
j_call: TRBJ2-6
cdr3_aa: ASSELPAAGAGANVLT

v_call: TRBV6-5
j_call: TRBJ2-7
cdr3_aa: ASSSLRTMPLYEQY

v_call: TRBV6-2/TRBV6-3
j_call: TRBJ2-7
cdr3_aa: ASSWSRESYEQY

v_call: TRBV5-4
j_call: TRBJ1-2
cdr3_aa: ASTLLTGTGGNGYT

v_call: TRBV6-5
j_call: TRBJ1-4
cdr3_aa: ASRSPGGREKLF

v_call: TRBV9
j_call: TRBJ2-3
cdr3_aa: ASSPGVTLGGDTQY

v_call: TRBV5-8
j_call: TRBJ2-4
cdr3_aa: ASSSNRARGKNIQY

v_call: TRBV11-2
j_call: TRBJ2-3
cdr3_aa: ASSLGSGSLGTDTQY

v_call: TRBV18
j_call: TRBJ2-1
cdr3_aa: ASSPLGLSSYNEQF

v_call: TRBV2
j_call: TRBJ1-1
cdr3_aa: ASTGTVPALEAF

v_call: TRBV5-1
j_call: TRBJ2-5
cdr3_aa: ASSLDQQETQY

v_call: TRBV7-2
j_call: TRBJ1-3
cdr3_aa: ASSLEGGNTIY

v_call: TRBV11-2
j_call: TRBJ2-7
cdr3_aa: ASSRGTEGEQY

v_call: TRBV1
j_call: TRBJ1-6
cdr3_aa: TSRLVNSPYNSPLH

v_call: TRBV6-5
j_call: TRBJ1-6
cdr3_aa: ASSYSRPGGSPLH

v_call: TRBV6-5
j_call: TRBJ2-2
cdr3_aa: ASSFTPSAGELF

v_call: TRBV1
j_call: TRBJ2-3
cdr3_aa: TSRGLAWVWDTQY

v_call: TRBV6-5
j_call: TRBJ1-5
cdr3_aa: VSFRQAYSNQPQH

v_call: TRBV29-1
j_call: TRBJ1-1
cdr3_aa: SVARGRTGEAF

v_call: TRBV9
j_call: TRBJ1-2
cdr3_aa: ASSASGTGGLYGYT

v_call: TRBV7-2
j_call: TRBJ2-7
cdr3_aa: ASSRGYDYEQY

v_call: TRBV23-1
j_call: TRBJ1-1
cdr3_aa: ASTGTSQNTEAF

v_call: TRBV5-5
j_call: TRBJ2-7
cdr3_aa: ASSVGYGLSYEQY

v_call: TRBV29-1
j_call: TRBJ1-2
cdr3_aa: SVQGQLADGGYGYT

v_call: TRBV6-6
j_call: TRBJ1-5
cdr3_aa: ASSSGSGEGPQH

v_call: TRBV29-1
j_call: TRBJ2-2
cdr3_aa: SVKQNFNTGELF

v_call: TRBV10-1
j_call: TRBJ2-7
cdr3_aa: ASSPSGQRIYEQY

v_call: TRBV2
j_call: TRBJ2-1
cdr3_aa: ASSEMPSDYNEQF

v_call: TRBV2
j_call: TRBJ1-5
cdr3_aa: ASSDLQVQPQH

v_call: TRBV2
j_call: TRBJ1-4
cdr3_aa: ASSESPRLFEKLF

v_call: TRBV11-1
j_call: TRBJ2-1
cdr3_aa: ASSTRLAGYNEQF

v_call: TRBV18
j_call: TRBJ1-3
cdr3_aa: ASSPRLSGDGNTIY

v_call: TRBV5-4
j_call: TRBJ1-4
cdr3_aa: ASSLAQGGTNEKLF

v_call: TRBV6-5
j_call: TRBJ2-7
cdr3_aa: ASTETGPHEQY

v_call: TRBV29-1
j_call: TRBJ2-5
cdr3_aa: SVAPAETQY

v_call: TRBV2
j_call: TRBJ2-7
cdr3_aa: ATTPDRGGYEQY

v_call: TRBV12-3/TRBV12-4
j_call: TRBJ1-1
cdr3_aa: ASSLSGLAEAF

v_call: TRBV5-1
j_call: TRBJ2-1
cdr3_aa: ASSLTGTTLGDNEQF

v_call: TRBV19
j_call: TRBJ2-2
cdr3_aa: ASSIAWHGSGELF

v_call: TRBV18
j_call: TRBJ2-2
cdr3_aa: ASSPLDRAANTGELF

v_call: TRBV9
j_call: TRBJ1-1
cdr3_aa: ASSVTSGNTEAF

v_call: TRBV19
j_call: TRBJ1-5
cdr3_aa: ASRGQSNQPQH

v_call: TRBV7-2
j_call: TRBJ2-7
cdr3_aa: ASSLGHRGLSEQY

v_call: TRBV21-1
j_call: TRBJ1-3
cdr3_aa: ASQGQRRNTIY

v_call: TRBV2
j_call: TRBJ2-1
cdr3_aa: ASALLLVAYNEQF